This paragraph covers one T cell receptor (beta chain) sequence. It lacks a known antigen. Base quality data are lacking; no much larger clone is found one base away. Receptors were amplified or captured by the immunoSEQ multiplex PCR assay. For the multiplex PCR, a mixture combining 60 forward primers for TCR Vbeta segments and 13 reverse primers for TCR Jbeta segments was used. The CDR3 region of rearranged TCR beta genes was amplified from genomic DNA with a multiplex PCR assay. The Illumina HiSeq System was used to sequence the amplified TCR beta libraries as 87-base-pair reads. Processing in the source paper ran as follows. A later analysis counted about 76 million unique TCR beta chains across the 500 to 850 repertoires, and some 11 million of these chains were shared by at least two donors. To remove PCR and sequencing errors, raw reads were error-corrected and collapsed into unique sequences using a nearest-neighbor algorithm that merged closely related sequences. CDR3 sequences were aligned to IMGT reference sequences to assign V, D and J gene segments. For a sequence to be retained, a match of at least six nucleotides to both a V gene segment and a J gene segment was required. Rearrangements were called productive when the CDR3 lacked stop codons and stayed in frame with V and J; all others were non-productive. CDR3 was defined according to IMGT convention as the region running from the second conserved V-encoded cysteine to the conserved J-encoded phenylalanine. In an earlier analysis of more than 550 of the donors, sequences lacking an unambiguous match to a single V gene segment were excluded. An earlier analysis of just under 600 of the donors called V segments functional above 56.7% productive rearrangements and segregating when the between-donor standard deviation exceeded 5%. To diagnose cytomegalovirus status from the catalog of TCR beta chain sequences, a statistical classification framework was built. A later analysis assigned V and J genes by comparing TCR nucleotide sequences with IMGT/GENE-DB human TR gene sequences. A later analysis assigned CDR3 sequences and most-parsimonious VDJ recombination scenarios with the TCRdist pipeline. In a later analysis, each TCR beta chain was defined by its CDR3 amino acid sequence together with its V-gene family, and reads without a unique V-gene family were excluded. To address suspected cross-contamination and a sequencing artifact, a later analysis removed roughly 580 highly shared, low-generation-probability nucleotide sequences. In a later analysis, a clonal expansion index was calculated for each public chain from normalized within-repertoire ranks of inferred template counts. In a later analysis, generation probabilities were computed with a VDJ recombination model fitted to out-of-frame rearrangements, and the resulting probabilities were checked against IGoR. A later analysis scored TCR-TCR, TCR-HLA and TCR-CMV co-occurrence with hypergeometric tests, applying a repertoire-size bias correction to TCR pairs. To estimate false discovery rates, a later analysis permuted the HLA or CMV assignments 20 times. In a later analysis, co-occurring TCRs were grouped using DBSCAN, with TCRdist sequence similarity added in when clustering inside HLA-allele-positive subsets. Repertoires with fewer than 30,000 or more than 120,000 public chains were left out of co-occurrence clustering, as were four to six repertoires with anomalous nucleotide sharing. TCRdb carries this immuneACCESS record with in-frame sequences only. Its versions omit some clonotypes, under half of them owing to an unresolved V gene in the studies checked, with the rest unexplained. V and J calls and clone size come straight from that table; D and trimming were deduced from the DNA. The sample includes approximately 110,000 clones, with about 80% observed a single time. The ten largest clones capture 7.7% of the sample.

These data belong to a study of cytomegalovirus exposure and HLA in healthy donors (TCRdb year 2017). General notes on the study: An earlier analysis of approximately 590 of the donors reported 250 to 350 Gb of sequence data and roughly 100 million unique TCR beta sequences from about 179 million T cells. An early release covering 500 to 750 HLA-typed donors comprised approximately 290 gigabases of sequencing data and about 90 million unique TCR sequences. Among the 398 genotyped donors, 75% to 90% belonged to the genetic ancestry cluster associated with self-reported Caucasian donors. The aim of the study was to test whether cataloging public T cell receptors could identify signatures of past pathogen exposure. The T cell repertoires of several hundred subjects were profiled by immunosequencing and related to cytomegalovirus serostatus. A separate validation cohort of about 110 different subjects was used in addition to the roughly 700-subject first cohort. To predict cytomegalovirus infection status, the study brought together high-throughput TCR immunosequencing, statistical association of individual TCRs with disease status, and machine learning. In a later analysis, previously published TCR beta repertoires from several hundred donors were re-analyzed and high-resolution HLA genotyping was added so that TCR occurrence patterns could be studied. Rather than drawing on any new phenotypic data, the later analysis identified candidate immune exposures from TCR beta sequences and the way those sequences occurred across donors. To decide whether each TCR beta V gene segment behaved as functional or pseudogenic, an earlier analysis of some 570 of the donors relied on high-throughput TCR beta sequencing. Donor age, sex, ethnicity and CMV serostatus were collected together with the repertoire data. In a later genetic analysis, genome-wide SNP genotypes for about three fifths of the roughly 670 donors were used, and that subset was treated as a discovery cohort. All discovery cohort repertoires had been generated using a single sequencing platform. Both class I and class II loci were covered by HLA typing, at four-digit resolution. The number of typed donors differed by locus: roughly 620-640 for A, B, C, DRB1 and DQB1; some 500 for DQA1; around 610 for DPA1; and 450 to 480 for DPB1. Several DR-DQ haplotypes were handled as single units for association and clustering because linkage in the cohort was strong. Across 300 to 400 genotyped donors of the cohort, an average of approximately 220,000 unique TCR beta nucleotide sequences per donor were sequenced, and 15% to 20% of those sequences were non-productive. Broader findings and caveats from the paper: A few of the identified cytomegalovirus-associated TCR beta chains were confirmed in vitro to be specific for cytomegalovirus antigens. For the cohort, immune exposure information was limited to CMV serostatus. An association between a missense DCLRE1C variant and V-gene and J-gene trimming of TCR beta chains was found in a later genetic analysis and replicated in an independent cohort. Linkage disequilibrium might explain the correlated functional status among segregating V segments, but an unknown experimental factor could not be ruled out. In both the original and validation cohorts, the classifier was reported to diagnose cytomegalovirus status with high specificity and sensitivity. A later analysis reported that several top co-occurrence clusters appeared linked to parvovirus B19, influenza, CMV and Epstein-Barr virus. A later analysis associated about 18,000 TCR beta sequences with specific HLA alleles at a false discovery rate of 0.05. In the study, 150 to 200 TCR beta chains were listed as associated with cytomegalovirus. Most CMV-associated TCR beta chains appeared to be HLA-restricted in a later analysis, and the HLA associations seemed to be driven largely by CMV exposure. Around 16 rarely observed V segments, including chromosome 9 orphons, were excluded from the earlier analysis of some 590 of the donors because counts were too low. Compared with equally common non-associated chains, HLA-associated TCR beta chains in a later analysis were more clonally expanded and had lower generation probabilities. Broadly in line with IMGT annotations, most TCR beta V segments showed up in productive rearrangements about 87% or about 30% of the time in an earlier analysis of several hundred of the donors. It was suggested by the authors that the approach could potentially be generalized to other disease states and immunological phenotypes. While some public TCRs were present in many individuals, most TCR sequences turned up only very rarely across donors. A further reported finding was that TCR beta sequences accurately predicted the HLA-A and HLA-B alleles for most subjects in the first cohort. According to a later analysis, TCR association rates differed among HLA loci, with DRB1 alleles showing the most associated TCRs and HLA-C alleles showing the fewest. A later genetic analysis reported fewer N-insertions in productive TCRs among donors in an Asian-associated ancestry cluster than the roughly 720-donor mean. Strong co-occurrence of HLA alleles, especially DR and DQ, made assigning TCR associations to individual alleles difficult. A cluster of highly shared sequence variants was judged likely to represent a technical artifact of the sequencing pipeline. Presence/absence analyses assumed roughly uniform sequencing depth across donors, an assumption that may not hold. Because HLA typing was unavailable for some donors at each locus, only the typed subset was used in association tests. The cohort was sequenced for TCR beta chains only, and without alpha or paired-chain data the features that could be detected were limited.

The cohort comprised some 700 healthy bone marrow donors. All cohort members were sampled while nominally healthy, although unrecorded immune exposures were likely present. The donor tested CMV seropositive, placing the donor among the roughly 300 seropositive members of the cohort. A peripheral blood sample was provided by each donor, and peripheral blood mononuclear cells were used for TCR beta sequencing. The Qiagen DNeasy Blood Extraction Kit was used to extract genomic DNA from the blood cell samples. The clonotype comes from a woman aged 45-65 years in good health and CMV-seropositive. Input material: PBMCs.

The DNA sequence is as follows: TGTGCCACCAGCAGAGATGAGGGGGCAAACACTGAAGCTTTCTTT. This encodes CATSRDEGANTEAFF. This receptor chain uses TRBV15 and TRBJ1-1, with 7 middle bases fitting TRBD1. V trim: 0 bases; J trim: 2 bases; unmatched bases: 3. The CDR3 starts with the cysteine, ends with the phenylalanine, and has 15 residues. Left in the record is the CDR3 DNA by itself, 45 bases read in frame from the first base. According to the germline V gene (reference sequence), CDR1 reads LNHNV and CDR2 reads YYDKDF.